This T cell receptor beta chain was profiled in a study of blood T cell repertoires in COVID-19. In the study overall: Collection of acute and convalescent COVID-19 samples took place in the United States, Italy and Spain. Nucleic acid was either cDNA or gDNA, and it came from T cells, B-cell-depleted T cells, or PBMCs.

Under the authors' procedure: How many nucleated cells were present was estimated from reference gene primer amplification. The protocol was immunoSEQ multiplex PCR, while the TCRdb copy is restricted to in-frame clones and leaves out a portion. V, J and clone size derive from that table, while D and trimming were established from the DNA sequence. The sample comprises 250,000 to 350,000 clones, roughly 85% of which are singletons, and about 3% rests with the top ten. Germline values: CDR1 GTSNPN, CDR2 SVGIG (reference sequence). The CDR3 sequence is 11 residues long. The material sequenced was peripheral blood. The rearrangement links TRBV30 to TRBJ1-1; D is perhaps TRBD1 (6 bases). This sequence was found in a woman between 25 and 40 years old with active or convalescent COVID-19. The CDR3 DNA reads TGTTCTAACAGGGCGAACACTGAAGCTTTCTTT. This encodes CSNRANTEAFF. The full variable domain, completed using reference TRBV30 and TRBJ1-1, is SQTIHQWPATLVQPVGSPLSLECTVEGTSNPNLYWYRQAAGRGLQLLFYSVGIGQISSEVPQNLSASRPQDRQFILSSKKLLLSDSGFYLCSNRANTEAFFGQGTRLTVV.